One and the same sample provided the 9 T cell receptor beta chains below, sequenced in a study of regulatory T cells in long-lasting Graves disease. iRepertoire HTBI primers and Arm-PCR of CDR3 regions built TCR beta libraries. From the multiplex PCR reads, TCRdb called clonotypes with MiXCR, one entry per CDR3 protein. This table holds roughly 360,000 distinct CDR3 sequences, around 23% found once. Time point defined: persistent/refractory GD, antithyroid drugs over 5 years with positive TRAb. PBMC RNA was the source of the TCR library. This material consisted of peripheral blood mononuclear cells (PBMCs), taken when the disease was refractory, from a patient treated with antithyroid drugs. The receptors stem from a woman aged 40 to 50 with Graves disease.

Note on this clonotype: The germline gene is not matched at one end of the junction; a read error may be the cause. The chain joins TRBV9 to TRBJ2-5; 10 bases map to TRBD2. CDR1 is SGDLS, CDR2 YYNGEE, per germline. This CDR3 is 17 amino acids long. CDR3 coding DNA: TGTGCCAGCAGCGTGGCAGCGGGAGGGCCCGTCCAAGGGACCCAGTACTTC. Residues: CASSVAAGGPVQGTQYF.

The chain uses TRBV11-2 and TRBJ2-3, with a tentative D call TRBD1 (5 bases). V was cut by 4 bases and J by 2 bases, with 16 bases left in between. The CDR3 covers 16 residues. Looked up from germline, CDR1 is SGHAT and CDR2 is FQNNGV. CDR3 nucleotide sequence: TGTGCCAGCAGCTCACCGGACAAGACGTACACAGATACGCAGTATTTT. It yields the protein CASSSPDKTYTDTQYF. Supplemented by reference TRBV11-2 and TRBJ2-3, the full variable domain reads EAGVAQSPRYKIIEKRQSVAFWCNPISGHATLYWYQQILGQGPKLLIQFQNNGVVDDSQLPKDRFSAERLKGVDSTLKIQPAKLEDSAVYLCASSSPDKTYTDTQYFGPGTRLTVL.

This rearrangement joins TRBV2 to TRBJ2-7; a weak D match, TRBD1 (5 bases). This CDR3 has 12 amino acids. In germline, CDR1 is SNHLY, CDR2 FYNNEI. The CDR3, as DNA: TGTGCGGACATCCAACCCTCGGGCGAGCAGTACTTC. Translation: CADIQPSGEQYF. Supplemented by reference TRBV2 and TRBJ2-7, the full variable domain reads EPEVTQTPSHQVTQMGQEVILRCVPISNHLYFYWYRQILGQKVEFLVSFYNNEISEKSEIFDDQFSVERPDGSNFTLKIRSTKLEDSAMYFCADIQPSGEQYFGPGTRLTVT.

This clonotype has ten or more counts. The chain carries TRBV28 and TRBJ2-7, with 7 bases that match TRBD1. Per germline, CDR1 MDHEN and CDR2 SYDVKM. The CDR3 is 15 residues long. With V trimmed by 8 bases and J by 2 bases, 12 bases remained unmatched. The CDR3 nucleotides are TGTGCCAGCGACTTTGGGGGACAGCCTCCCTACGAGCAGTACTTC. Encoded protein: CASDFGGQPPYEQYF.

As concerns this clonotype: Since a much larger clone is just one base distant, this may be a read error. This rearrangement joins TRBV2 to TRBJ2-2; 8 bases align to TRBD1. Germline CDR1 reads SNHLY; CDR2 reads FYNNEI. V shed 7 bases, J shed 0 bases, and the junction held 19 bases outside the gene matches. The CDR3 is 20 amino acids. The CDR3 sequence is CASNLQTFTPGQANTGELFF. The DNA of the CDR3 is TGTGCCAGCAATCTCCAGACATTTACCCCGGGACAGGCGAACACCGGGGAGCTGTTTTTT. The variable domain in full, with the rest retrieved from reference TRBV2 and TRBJ2-2, is EPEVTQTPSHQVTQMGQEVILRCVPISNHLYFYWYRQILGQKVEFLVSFYNNEISEKSEIFDDQFSVERPDGSNFTLKIRSTKLEDSAMYFCASNLQTFTPGQANTGELFFGEGSRLTVL.

The genes are TRBV28 and TRBJ2-1, with D perhaps TRBD2 (6 bases). Germline assignment: CDR1 MDHEN and CDR2 SYDVKM. Deletions cut 5 bases from V and 9 bases from J, with 17 bases between. The length of the CDR3 is 14 residues. CDR3 DNA sequence: TGTGCCAGCAGTCCCCTCCGGGAGCGGGTTGAGCAGTTCTTC. Encoded protein: CASSPLRERVEQFF.

This chain connects TRBV20-1 to TRBJ2-3, with D maybe TRBD2 (5 bases). The ends were cut back, 3 bases at V and 3 bases at J, with 16 bases in the middle. Germline V gives CDR1 DFQATT, CDR2 SNEGSKA (reference sequence). The CDR3 is 15 residues long. The CDR3 region has the DNA TGCAGTGCTAGTAGGTTACTAGGACGAACAGATACGCAGTATTTT. Residues: CSASRLLGRTDTQYF.

This clonotype was counted at least ten times. The gene calls are TRBV28 and TRBJ1-5; TRBD1 might be the D (5 bases). Germline V CDR1 and CDR2: MDHEN, SYDVKM. The CDR3 loop spans 16 amino acids. V lost 7 bases to trimming and J lost 0 bases, with 16 bases between them. This chain's CDR3 is CASNTRTPYSNQPQHF. The CDR3 region has the DNA TGTGCCAGCAATACTCGGACACCGTATAGCAATCAGCCCCAGCATTTT. Looking up the rest from reference TRBV28 and TRBJ1-5 gives the full variable domain: DVKVTQSSRYLVKRTGEKVFLECVQDMDHENMFWYRQDPGLGLRLIYFSYDVKMKEKGDIPEGYSVSREKKERFSLILESASTNQTSMYLCASNTRTPYSNQPQHFGDGTRLSIL.

The genes are TRBV7-9 and TRBJ2-7; no clear D gene. Trimming removed 5 bases at V and 7 bases at J, with 15 bases between. The length of the CDR3 is 13 residues. Germline-derived CDR1 and CDR2 are SEHNR and FQNEAQ (reference sequence). DNA for the CDR3: TGTGCCAGCAGCCCAGAAGTCTCAGTGGAGCAGTACTTC. It is translated as CASSPEVSVEQYF.